These 15 T cell receptor beta chains came from one sample sequenced in a study of sequential checkpoint blockade in melanoma. Specified treatment: randomized to nivolumab then ipilimumab (arm A) or the reverse (arm B). Sequenced by immunoSEQ multiplex PCR; TCRdb stores in-frame clones only, minus some. This sample has approximately 6,500 clones, with 20% to 25% found just once. The sample here was tumor tissue (inferred from file names), taken from a patient given nivolumab and ipilimumab in sequence. The receptor source for this set is a human donor with melanoma.

This clone was counted ten times or more. This chain connects TRBV6-8 to TRBJ1-2, with 9 bases fitting TRBD1. This CDR3 comprises 17 residues. Germline V gene data show CDR1 as MNHGY and CDR2 as SAAAGT. The ends lost 6 bases at V and 0 bases at J; junction bases unmatched: 11. The chain's CDR3 is CASSQTGTGFANYGYTF. DNA of the CDR3: TGTGCCAGCAGCCAGACCGGGACAGGGTTCGCTAACTATGGCTACACCTTC.

The chain combines TRBV30 with TRBJ1-1; no clear D gene. Germline V gene lookup returns CDR1 GTSNPN and CDR2 SVGIG (reference sequence). The V and J ends lost 4 bases and 1 base respectively, with 16 bases between them. The CDR3 is made up of 15 amino acids. CDR3 coding DNA: TGTGCCTGGATTCTGGGGTACGGTCGGAACACTGAAGCTTTCTTT. This codes for CAWILGYGRNTEAFF.

The chain has TRBV29-1 and TRBJ2-5; 9 positions agree with TRBD2. V was clipped by 2 bases and J by 5 bases; unmatched bases: 6. Germline V CDR1 and CDR2: SQVTM, ANQGSEA. The CDR3 runs 14 residues. CDR3 nucleotides: TGCAGCGTTGAAATAATAGCGGGAGCGGAGACCCAGTACTTC. It encodes CSVEIIAGAETQYF.

Ten or more counts support this clone. The chain joins TRBV12-5 to TRBJ2-1; D tentatively fits TRBD1 or TRBD2 (5 bases each). The CDR3 length is 15 residues. Looked up from germline, CDR1 is LGHNT and CDR2 is FRNRAP. The chain's CDR3 is CASVPTRGSYNEQFF. The CDR3 DNA sequence: TGTGCCAGCGTCCCCACTAGGGGCTCCTACAATGAGCAGTTCTTC.

This clone appeared a few times. The chain is built from TRBV19 and TRBJ1-1; D gene ambiguous. Germline loops: CDR1 LNHDA, CDR2 SQIVND (reference sequence). V was trimmed by 7 bases and J by 6 bases, leaving 21 bases between them. The CDR3 is 15 residues long. CDR3 nucleotides: TGTGCCAGTACCGACCCCTACTATACCGGCGCTGAAGCTTTCTTT. Translation gives CASTDPYYTGAEAFF.

This clone was detected only a few times. The chain joins TRBV9 to TRBJ2-1; the D gene is possibly TRBD2 (5 bases). Germline CDR1 and CDR2: SGDLS and YYNGEE. The V gene lost 4 bases and the J gene lost 2 bases, with 13 bases spanning the gap. The CDR3 is made up of 15 amino acids. The DNA for the CDR3 is TGTGCCAGCAGCCCAGTTGAGGGAGCCTACAATGAGCAGTTCTTC. It specifies CASSPVEGAYNEQFF.

This clone was found a few times. This chain links TRBV23-1 with TRBJ1-6, with D uncertain. TRBV23-1 is labeled an ORF, and its function is uncertain. This CDR3 is built from 13 residues. Trimming cost V 8 bases and J 9 bases, with 14 bases left between them. In nucleotides, the CDR3 is TGCGCCAGCGCGAGTAGTGGTATTTCACCCCTCCACTTT. It specifies CASASSGISPLHF.

This clone was detected many times. The CDR3 protein is CASSARLAGEYNEQFF. In DNA form, the CDR3 reads TGTGCCAGCAGCGCCCGACTAGCGGGAGAATACAATGAGCAGTTCTTC. V usage is TRBV11-3 and J usage is TRBJ2-1, with 12 nucleotides matching TRBD2. Germline V gene lookup returns CDR1 SGHNT and CDR2 YENEEA. After removal of 5 bases from V and 4 bases from J, the junction contained 6 bases not matched to a gene. This CDR3 has 16 amino acids.

The J gene is TRBJ2-3, the V gene TRBV30, with D possibly being TRBD2 (6 bases). The CDR3 consists of 14 residues. Trimming removed 5 bases at V and 7 bases at J, with 19 bases between. The germline V gene encodes CDR1 GTSNPN and CDR2 SVGIG (reference sequence). This CDR3 reads CAWSPGLRGNTQYF. Here the CDR3 DNA reads TGTGCCTGGTCTCCGGGACTGCGAGGGAATACGCAGTATTTT.

The chain employs TRBV19 and TRBJ2-7, with TRBD2 matching over 9 bases. The V and J ends lost 4 bases and 7 bases, in that order; junction bases with no gene match: 8. The CDR3 length is 14 residues. CDR1 is LNHDA and CDR2 is SQIVND in the germline V gene (reference sequence). The CDR3 loop is CASSTIAGVKEQYF. The CDR3 DNA reads TGTGCCAGTAGTACCATAGCGGGAGTAAAGGAGCAGTACTTC.

By share, this clone ranks as medium-sized. The chain is built from TRBV11-3 and TRBJ1-1, with D uncertain. CDR1 is SGHNT and CDR2 is YENEEA in the germline V gene. This CDR3 contains 14 residues. Trimming took off 3 bases at V and 0 bases at J, with 8 bases between the two ends. The DNA of the CDR3 is TGTGCCAGCAGCTTTGGACGGATGAACACTGAAGCTTTCTTT. It is translated as CASSFGRMNTEAFF.

This clone was observed a few times. The chain joins TRBV12-5 to TRBJ2-3, with D possibly being TRBD1 or TRBD2 (5 bases each). Germline loops: CDR1 LGHNT, CDR2 FRNRAP. This CDR3 contains 18 residues. The V end was cut by 2 bases, the J end by 3 bases, with 21 bases between. The CDR3, as DNA: TGTGCTAGTGGTTTGATCCTAGACGGGGCTACGGTAACAGATACGCAGTATTTT. Protein sequence: CASGLILDGATVTDTQYF.

This clone was observed many times. The V and J genes are TRBV7-7 and TRBJ1-3; 7 bases agree with TRBD1. The germline CDR1 and CDR2 sequences are SSHAT and FNYEAQ (reference sequence). With V trimmed by 5 bases and J by 0 bases, 10 bases remained unmatched. This CDR3 is 17 amino acids long. CDR3 bases: TGTGCCAGCAGCGTCGGGACAGTAGTAAGCTCTGGAAACACCATATATTTT. This sequence encodes CASSVGTVVSSGNTIYF.

This clone is termed medium-sized. The chain joins TRBV18 to TRBJ2-3, with D unclear. CDR1 KGHSH and CDR2 LQKENI come from the germline V gene. The CDR3 length is 12 residues. The V and J ends lost 3 bases and 6 bases respectively, with 7 bases between them. In nucleotides, the CDR3 is TGTGCCAGCTCACCGTGGATGGATACGCAGTATTTT. The encoded protein is CASSPWMDTQYF.

The rearrangement uses TRBV6-8 and TRBJ2-7; D is tentatively TRBD1 or TRBD2 (6 bases each). The length of the CDR3 is 16 residues. Looked up from germline, CDR1 is MNHGY and CDR2 is SAAAGT. The V end was cut by 10 bases, the J end by 0 bases, with 22 bases between. This chain's CDR3 is CATQGWEEFLSYEQYF. The DNA for the CDR3 is TGTGCCACCCAGGGGTGGGAGGAATTCCTCTCCTACGAGCAGTACTTC.